What follows describes a single T cell receptor beta chain. This entry belongs to a study of blood T cell repertoires in COVID-19. V shed 3 bases and J 4 bases; nucleotides not matched to a gene: 17. Per the germline V gene, CDR1 is LGHNA and CDR2 is YSLEER. CDR3 length: 18 amino acids. Sequencing used immunoSEQ multiplex PCR; TCRdb keeps in-frame clones, though not all of them. The sample lists 110,000 to 150,000 clones, approximately 84% seen once, with about 7% in the top ten. The chain joins TRBV4-3 to TRBJ1-2; TRBD1 matches 7 bases. This receptor was taken from a human donor in a cohort sampled during active COVID-19. Sequencing input: peripheral blood. CDR3 protein: CASSQKIPLGTASYGYTF. In nucleotides, the CDR3 is TGCGCCAGCAGCCAGAAAATTCCCCTCGGGACAGCCTCCTATGGCTACACCTTC.